These 25 T cell receptor beta chains were all obtained from the same sample, sequenced in a study of read filtering for tumor transcriptome and immune sequencing. Molecular barcoded adaptors covering alpha/delta and beta/gamma chains were used on approximately 440 ng RNA. MiXCR was run by TCRdb on the reads, yielding one entry per CDR3 protein. Seen here are 35,000 to 55,000 distinct CDR3 sequences, about an eighth observed once, and the top ten hold 13% to 15%. Material: a population of CD138-negative cells sorted from bone marrow. The receptors here all came from a donor aged 40 or over with multiple myeloma.

As to this clonotype: Possible read error: a much larger clone is one base away. This rearrangement joins TRBV9 to TRBJ2-1, with 8 nucleotides matching TRBD2. V lost 0 bases, J lost 6 bases, and 8 bases stayed unmatched. The CDR3 loop spans 16 amino acids. Germline-derived CDR1 and CDR2 are SGDLS and YYNGEE. The CDR3 reads CASSVALQAGVNEQFF. In DNA, the CDR3 is TGTGCCAGCAGCGTAGCTTTACAAGCGGGAGTCAATGAGCAGTTCTTC.

The table lists this clonotype with a few counts. V and J are TRBV11-2 and TRBJ1-1; D unclear. The CDR3 runs to 13 residues. Per germline, CDR1 SGHAT and CDR2 FQNNGV. The germline V and J ends were trimmed by 3 bases and 1 base, with 6 bases remaining between them. DNA for the CDR3: TGTGCCAGCAGCTTGTCTTCGAACACTGAAGCTTTCTTT. Protein product: CASSLSSNTEAFF.

There are many counts of this clonotype. CDR3 residues: CASSQDFFHIQNLNTEAFF. The CDR3 DNA sequence: TGCGCCAGCAGCCAAGATTTTTTTCATATACAGAACCTGAACACTGAAGCTTTCTTT. The rearrangement joins TRBV4-1 to TRBJ1-1; D is uncertain. Trimming stripped 0 bases from V and 0 bases from J, with 20 bases between. The germline gives CDR1 MGHRA, CDR2 YSYEKL. CDR3 length equals 19 residues.

This clonotype was counted many times. The V gene is TRBV20-1, the J gene TRBJ2-2; the D is unclear. The CDR3 spans 13 residues. Trimming removed 0 bases from V and 9 bases from J, with 11 bases in between. Per germline, CDR1 DFQATT and CDR2 SNEGSKA (reference sequence). The CDR3 DNA sequence: TGCAGTGCTAGAGATCGCCGGAACCGGGAGCTGTTTTTT. Translating gives CSARDRRNRELFF.

This clonotype was detected many times. One junction end does not reproduce the germline sequence, and a read error may be involved. The chain carries TRBV4-2 and TRBJ2-1; D is ambiguous. This CDR3 has 14 residues. CDR1 and CDR2 (germline): LGHNA, YNFKEQ. For the CDR3, the DNA is TGCGCCAGCAGCCAAGATCCATGGGCTCACCCAGTTATCTTC. This sequence encodes CASSQDPWAHPVIF.

This clonotype was observed at least ten times. A read error may account for a junction end that differs from germline. The CDR3 is CASSQGAEQFF. The DNA of the CDR3 is TGCGCCAGCAGCCAAGGGGCAGAGCAGTTCTTC. The chain is built from TRBV4-2 and TRBJ2-1, with D possibly being TRBD1 (5 bases). Germline V CDR1 and CDR2: LGHNA, YNFKEQ. The CDR3 extends over 11 amino acids.

This clonotype was detected many times. This chain uses TRBV24-1 with TRBJ1-1, with D unresolved. V was trimmed by 4 bases and J by 9 bases, leaving 14 bases between them. From germline, CDR1 is KGHDR and CDR2 SFDVKD. This CDR3 region has 13 residues. This CDR3 is CATSDSPGLKAFF. The CDR3 DNA sequence: TGTGCCACCAGTGACTCACCCGGGCTGAAAGCTTTCTTT.

This clonotype appeared many times. The chain links TRBV2 to TRBJ1-6, with a weak D call TRBD1 (5 bases). This CDR3 is 13 amino acids long. Trimming took 8 bases from V and 7 from J, leaving 12 bases between them. Germline-derived CDR1 and CDR2 are SNHLY and FYNNEI. The CDR3 bases are TGTGCCAGCGGGGGAGACAGAAATTCACCCCTCCACTTT. It codes for CASGGDRNSPLHF. The entire variable domain, with the rest obtained from reference TRBV2 and TRBJ1-6, is as follows: EPEVTQTPSHQVTQMGQEVILRCVPISNHLYFYWYRQILGQKVEFLVSFYNNEISEKSEIFDDQFSVERPDGSNFTLKIRSTKLEDSAMYFCASGGDRNSPLHFGNGTRLTVT.

This clonotype was counted at least ten times. The chain uses TRBV7-9 and TRBJ2-1, with D uncertain. The CDR3 has 12 residues. V lost 1 base and J 8 bases, leaving 6 bases between the germline ends. Germline V gives CDR1 SEHNR, CDR2 FQNEAQ (reference sequence). The CDR3 DNA reads TGTGCCAGCAGCTTAGTTAGTTATGAGCAGTTCTTC. Its translation is CASSLVSYEQFF.

The table lists this clonotype with a few counts. Only one base separates this from a far larger clonotype, so it likely reflects a read error. The J gene is TRBJ2-1, the V gene TRBV7-9; 8 bases are shared with TRBD2. Trimming removed 3 bases from V and 8 bases from J; junction bases left unmatched: 3. This CDR3 is 13 amino acids long. CDR1 and CDR2 from the germline V gene are SEHNR and FQNEAQ (reference sequence). For the CDR3, the DNA is TGTGCCAGCAGCTTCTCTAGCGGGCATGAGCAGTTCTTC. This codes for CASSFSSGHEQFF.

This clonotype was observed at least ten times. The chain employs TRBV7-9 and TRBJ2-5, with 10 nucleotides matching TRBD1. Trimming cost V 6 bases and J 5 bases; bases outside gene matches: 9. Germline V gene sequence: CDR1 SEHNR, CDR2 FQNEAQ (reference sequence). This CDR3 contains 15 residues. This CDR3 reads CASSLTGGGEETQYF. The CDR3 DNA reads TGTGCCAGCAGTCTGACAGGGGGCGGGGAGGAGACCCAGTACTTC. The whole variable domain, remainder taken from reference TRBV7-9 and TRBJ2-5, is DTGVSQNPRHKITKRGQNVTFRCDPISEHNRLYWYRQTLGQGPEFLTYFQNEAQLEKSRLLSDRFSAERPKGSFSTLEIQRTEQGDSAMYLCASSLTGGGEETQYFGPGTRLLVL.

In its sample, this clonotype was seen once. The CDR3 ends on some other residue instead of the conserved phenylalanine or tryptophan, so this is likely a read error. The limits of the CDR3 on the DNA are not certain, so only TCRdb's listed CDR3 is given. The rearrangement joins TRBV20-1 to TRBJ2-2; the D segment call TRBD2 is taken from the table without a DNA check. Germline V gives CDR1 DFQATT, CDR2 SNEGSKA (reference sequence). The CDR3 is made up of 14 amino acids, end residues included. CDR3 residues: CSARSSGNTGEPFS.

This clonotype was seen repeatedly, ten times or more. The V and J genes are TRBV19 and TRBJ1-5; D is unclear. Germline V CDR1 and CDR2: LNHDA, SQIVND (reference sequence). The CDR3 sequence is 12 residues long. Trimming removed 5 bases at V and 4 bases at J, with 6 bases between. CDR3 region: CASSFLNQPQHF. The CDR3 DNA follows: TGTGCCAGTAGTTTCCTAAATCAGCCCCAGCATTTT.

This clonotype was counted only a few times. A much larger clone sits a single nucleotide away, making a read error possible. V and J are TRBV29-1 and TRBJ2-7; D gene uncertain. The V gene's germline CDR1 is SQVTM and CDR2 ANQGSEA. The V and J ends lost 5 bases and 5 bases respectively, with 10 bases between them. The CDR3 runs to 11 residues. CDR3: CSVSTDHEQYF. CDR3 coding DNA: TGCAGCGTTTCGACGGACCACGAGCAGTACTTC.

This clonotype was recorded at least ten times. Germline and junction disagree at one end, which may indicate a read error. The rearrangement links TRBV28 to TRBJ1-5; D is unclear. The CDR3 is 12 amino acids. CDR1 is MDHEN, CDR2 SYDVKM, per germline. DNA for the CDR3: TGTGCCAGCAGTGTCCTCAATCAGCCCCTGCATTTT. Translated, it gives CASSVLNQPLHF.

This chain uses TRBV27 with TRBJ2-2; 9 positions match TRBD1. From germline, CDR1 is MNHEY and CDR2 SMNVEV (reference sequence). With V trimmed by 5 bases and J by 6 bases, 7 bases remained unmatched. The CDR3 has 15 residues. The CDR3 spells CASSMTGGPPGELFF. In DNA form, the CDR3 reads TGTGCCAGCAGTATGACAGGGGGGCCCCCCGGGGAGCTGTTTTTT.

A note on this clonotype: This probably arose from a read error, given a far larger clone one base away. The V gene is TRBV7-9, the J gene TRBJ2-1, with a possible D match to TRBD1 (6 bases). The CDR3 extends over 15 amino acids. V shed 4 bases and J shed 5 bases, with 15 bases lying between them. Germline V gives CDR1 SEHNR, CDR2 FQNEAQ (reference sequence). The CDR3 region has the DNA TGTGCCAGCAGCTCAGACAGGCGATCCCACAATGAGCAGTTCTTC. Protein sequence: CASSSDRRSHNEQFF.

This clonotype appeared many times. CDR3 coding DNA: TGTGCCAGCAGCTTAGCGCTGACGAATAGCGGACCAACGCAGTTCTTC. This translates into CASSLALTNSGPTQFF. This sequence joins TRBV11-1 and TRBJ2-1, with D perhaps TRBD2 (6 bases). Per the germline V gene, CDR1 is SGHAT and CDR2 is FQDESV (reference sequence). The CDR3 is 16 amino acids. V shed 0 bases and J shed 12 bases, with 21 bases lying between them.

This clonotype was seen many times. V is TRBV7-8 and J is TRBJ2-5; either TRBD1 or TRBD2 may fit D (6 bases each). V gave up 5 bases and J gave up 5 bases, with 21 bases separating them. The germline V gene encodes CDR1 SGHVS and CDR2 FQNEAQ. The CDR3 totals 16 residues. CDR3 sequence (DNA): TGTGCCAGCAGCCCCGCCACGCTTGGGGGGCCGGAGACCCAGTACTTC. It specifies CASSPATLGGPETQYF.

In this sample, this clonotype turned up many times. The V and J genes are TRBV7-8 and TRBJ1-1; a possible D gene is TRBD1 (5 bases). V shed 4 bases and J shed 1 base, with 10 bases lying between them. The CDR3 runs to 14 residues. The germline gives CDR1 SGHVS, CDR2 FQNEAQ. Written as DNA, the CDR3 is TGTGCCAGCAGCTCCGTGGGGGGGAACACTGAAGCTTTCTTT. Protein product: CASSSVGGNTEAFF. Full variable domain (remainder filled in from reference TRBV7-8 and TRBJ1-1): GAGVSQSPRYKVAKRGQDVALRCDPISGHVSLFWYQQALGQGPEFLTYFQNEAQLDKSGLPSDRFFAERPEGSVSTLKIQRTQQEDSAVYLCASSSVGGNTEAFFGQGTRLTVV.

Many counts were recorded for this clonotype. One junction end does not reproduce the germline sequence, and a read error may be involved. V gene TRBV20-1 combines with J gene TRBJ2-7; TRBD1 agrees at 12 bases. In germline, CDR1 is DFQATT, CDR2 SNEGSKA (reference sequence). The CDR3 spans 14 residues. The CDR3 sequence is CSAGGGTGGGERYF. In DNA form, the CDR3 reads TGCAGTGCGGGAGGGGGGACAGGGGGCGGCGAGCGGTACTTC.

The table lists this clonotype with many counts. The J gene is TRBJ2-2, the V gene TRBV20-1, with 11 bases matching TRBD2. With V trimmed by 2 bases and J by 8 bases, 1 base remained unmatched. The CDR3 length is 13 residues. Germline CDR1 and CDR2: DFQATT and SNEGSKA (reference sequence). Here the CDR3 DNA reads TGCAGTGCTAGACTAGCGGGAGGAGGGGAGCTGTTTTTT. Its translation is CSARLAGGGELFF.

Concerning this clonotype itself: Since a much larger clone is just one base distant, this may be a read error. The chain employs TRBV7-8 and TRBJ1-1; perhaps TRBD1 as D (5 bases). V lost 5 bases and J lost 4, with 26 bases in between. Germline CDR1 is SGHVS and CDR2 is FQNEAQ. The length of the CDR3 is 18 residues. CDR3 sequence (DNA): TGTGCCAGCAGCCAAACCACTGACGAGGGGAGGATGAGCACTGAAGCTTTCTTT. Translating gives CASSQTTDEGRMSTEAFF.

The rearrangement links TRBV6-1 to TRBJ2-3, with no clear D. The CDR3 has 14 residues. The ends were cut back, 2 bases at V and 14 bases at J, with 20 bases in the middle. CDR1 is MNHNS, CDR2 SASEGT, per germline. The DNA for the CDR3 is TGTGCCAGCAGTGAACACCTTAGCACAGATGCGCGGTATTTT. Protein product: CASSEHLSTDARYF.

This clonotype occurred many times. Written as DNA, the CDR3 is TGTGCCAGCAGCCTACGGGACAGAAATGAAAAACTGTTTTTT. This sequence encodes CASSLRDRNEKLFF. The chain combines TRBV6-6 with TRBJ1-4, with 7 bases that match TRBD1. V trimming: 6 bases; J trimming: 5 bases; junction bases outside the gene matches: 6. CDR3 size: 14 residues. In germline, CDR1 is MNHNY, CDR2 SVGAGI (reference sequence).